The clone carrying this T cell receptor beta chain was seen repeatedly, ten times or more. What it binds is not known. Produced via immunoSEQ multiplex PCR; TCRdb's table is partial and in-frame only. The table has about 250,000 clones, less than 90% seen once. The source of the sample is a study of cytomegalovirus exposure and HLA in healthy donors. Study results and caveats: With high specificity and sensitivity, the classifier reportedly diagnosed cytomegalovirus status.

The receptor was isolated from a man between 18 and 35 years old in good health and CMV-seropositive. The sequenced material came from PBMCs.

Here the CDR3 reads CASSAYGGSTEAFF. The CDR3 coding sequence is TGTGCCAGCAGCGCATACGGAGGATCCACTGAAGCTTTCTTT. This chain connects TRBV9 to TRBJ1-1, with D hard to call. In germline, CDR1 is SGDLS, CDR2 YYNGEE. CDR3 length: 14 residues. The V end lost 3 bases, the J end lost 4 bases, and 13 bases lay between the germline ends. Using reference TRBV9 and TRBJ1-1 for the parts outside the CDR3, the full variable domain is DSGVTQTPKHLITATGQRVTLRCSPRSGDLSVYWYQQSLDQGLQFLIQYYNGEERAKGNILERFSAQQFPDLHSELNLSSLELGDSALYFCASSAYGGSTEAFFGQGTRLTVV.